This TCR beta chain originates from a study of blood T cell repertoires in COVID-19. The V segment lost 5 bases and the J segment 1 base; nucleotides outside the gene matches: 11. The CDR3 totals 16 residues. Per germline, CDR1 SGHVS and CDR2 FQNEAQ. Here immunoSEQ multiplex PCR was the method, and the copy in TCRdb shows in-frame clones only, minus some. The data contain 140,000 to 150,000 clones, 75% to 90% of them seen just once; the ten biggest clones take up approximately 10%. The sequence came from a man in his sixties with active or convalescent COVID-19. The V and J genes are TRBV7-8 and TRBJ2-7, with 7 bases identical to TRBD1. The sample was peripheral blood. The CDR3, as DNA: TGTGCCAGCAGCGGCTCGACAGGGAGAATTTCCTACGAGCAGTACTTC. This encodes CASSGSTGRISYEQYF.